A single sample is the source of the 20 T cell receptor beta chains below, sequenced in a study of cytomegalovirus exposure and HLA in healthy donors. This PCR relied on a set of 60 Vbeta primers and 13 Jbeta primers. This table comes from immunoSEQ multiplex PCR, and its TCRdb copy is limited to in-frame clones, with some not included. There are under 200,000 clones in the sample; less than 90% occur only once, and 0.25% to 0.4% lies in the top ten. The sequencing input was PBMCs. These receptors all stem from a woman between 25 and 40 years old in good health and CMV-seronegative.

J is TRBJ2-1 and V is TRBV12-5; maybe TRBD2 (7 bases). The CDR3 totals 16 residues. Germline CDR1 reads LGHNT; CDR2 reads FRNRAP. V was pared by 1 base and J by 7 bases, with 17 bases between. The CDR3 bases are TGTGCTAGTGGTTTGGGGGGAGGGAGGGGGGATAATGAGCAGTTCTTC. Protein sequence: CASGLGGGRGDNEQFF.

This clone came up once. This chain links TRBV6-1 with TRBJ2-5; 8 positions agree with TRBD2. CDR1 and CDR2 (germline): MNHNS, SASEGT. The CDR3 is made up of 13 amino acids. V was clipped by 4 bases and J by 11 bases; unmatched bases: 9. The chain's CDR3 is CASSANGRAAQYF. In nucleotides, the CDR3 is TGTGCCAGCAGTGCGAACGGGAGGGCTGCACAGTACTTC.

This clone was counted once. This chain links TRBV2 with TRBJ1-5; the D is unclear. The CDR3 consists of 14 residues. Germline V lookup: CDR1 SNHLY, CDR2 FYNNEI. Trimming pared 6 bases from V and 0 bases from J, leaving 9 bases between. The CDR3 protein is CASREIHSNQPQHF. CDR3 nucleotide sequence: TGTGCCAGCAGGGAGATTCATAGCAATCAGCCCCAGCATTTT. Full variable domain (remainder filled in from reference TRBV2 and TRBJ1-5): EPEVTQTPSHQVTQMGQEVILRCVPISNHLYFYWYRQILGQKVEFLVSFYNNEISEKSEIFDDQFSVERPDGSNFTLKIRSTKLEDSAMYFCASREIHSNQPQHFGDGTRLSIL.

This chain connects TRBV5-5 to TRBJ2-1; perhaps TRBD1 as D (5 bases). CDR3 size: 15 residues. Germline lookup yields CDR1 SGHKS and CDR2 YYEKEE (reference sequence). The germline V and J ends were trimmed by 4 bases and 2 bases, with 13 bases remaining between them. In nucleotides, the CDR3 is TGTGCCAGCAGCCGGACAAGTGGTACCTACAATGAGCAGTTCTTC. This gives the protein CASSRTSGTYNEQFF.

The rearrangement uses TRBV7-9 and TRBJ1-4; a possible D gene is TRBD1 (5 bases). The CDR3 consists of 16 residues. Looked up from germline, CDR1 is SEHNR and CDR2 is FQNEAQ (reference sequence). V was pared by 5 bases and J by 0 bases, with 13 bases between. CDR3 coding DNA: TGTGCCAGCAGCCCGGCGGGACGTGCAACTAATGAAAAACTGTTTTTT. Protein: CASSPAGRATNEKLFF.

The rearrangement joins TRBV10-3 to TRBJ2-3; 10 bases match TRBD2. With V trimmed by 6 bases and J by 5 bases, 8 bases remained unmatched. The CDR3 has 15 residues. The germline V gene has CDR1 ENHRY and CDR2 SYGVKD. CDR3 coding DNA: TGTGCCATCAGAGTCTCTAGCGGGAGTTTAGATACGCAGTATTTT. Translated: CAIRVSSGSLDTQYF.

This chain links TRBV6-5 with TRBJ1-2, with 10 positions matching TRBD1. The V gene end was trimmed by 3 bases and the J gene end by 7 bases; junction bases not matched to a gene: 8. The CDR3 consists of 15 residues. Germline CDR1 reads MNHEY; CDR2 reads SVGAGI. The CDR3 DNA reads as TGTGCCAGCAGTTATCAAGGGACAGGGGAAGGTGGCTACACCTTC. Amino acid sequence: CASSYQGTGEGGYTF.

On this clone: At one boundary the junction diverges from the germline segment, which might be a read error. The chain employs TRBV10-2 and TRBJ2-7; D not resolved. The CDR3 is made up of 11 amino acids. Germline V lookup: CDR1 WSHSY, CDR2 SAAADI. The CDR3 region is CVSSDSDEQYF. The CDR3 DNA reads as TGCGTCAGCAGTGATAGTGACGAGCAGTACTTC.

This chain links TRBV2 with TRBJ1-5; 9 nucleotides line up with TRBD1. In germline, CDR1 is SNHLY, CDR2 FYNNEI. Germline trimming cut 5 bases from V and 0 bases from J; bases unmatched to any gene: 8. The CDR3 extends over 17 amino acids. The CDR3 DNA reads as TGTGCCAGCAGTTACGACAGGGGGGAATATAGCAATCAGCCCCAGCATTTT. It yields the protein CASSYDRGEYSNQPQHF. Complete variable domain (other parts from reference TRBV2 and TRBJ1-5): EPEVTQTPSHQVTQMGQEVILRCVPISNHLYFYWYRQILGQKVEFLVSFYNNEISEKSEIFDDQFSVERPDGSNFTLKIRSTKLEDSAMYFCASSYDRGEYSNQPQHFGDGTRLSIL.

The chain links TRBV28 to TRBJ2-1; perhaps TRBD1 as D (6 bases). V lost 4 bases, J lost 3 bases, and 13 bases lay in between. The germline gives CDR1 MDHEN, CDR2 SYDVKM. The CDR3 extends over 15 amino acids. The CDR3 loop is CASSSPGQVYNEQFF. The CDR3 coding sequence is TGTGCCAGCAGTTCACCGGGACAAGTCTACAATGAGCAGTTCTTC.

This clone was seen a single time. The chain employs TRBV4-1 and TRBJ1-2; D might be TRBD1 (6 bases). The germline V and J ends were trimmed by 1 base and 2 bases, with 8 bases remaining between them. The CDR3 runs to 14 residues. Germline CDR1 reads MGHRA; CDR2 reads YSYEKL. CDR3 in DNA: TGCGCCAGCAGCCAAGCAGGGGCCAACTATGGCTACACCTTC. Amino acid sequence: CASSQAGANYGYTF.

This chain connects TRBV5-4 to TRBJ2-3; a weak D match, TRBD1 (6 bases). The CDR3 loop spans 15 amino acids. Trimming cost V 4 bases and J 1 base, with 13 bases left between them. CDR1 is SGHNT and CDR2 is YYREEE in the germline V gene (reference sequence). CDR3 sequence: CASSPQQGGTDTQYF. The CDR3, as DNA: TGTGCCAGCAGCCCGCAACAGGGAGGCACAGATACGCAGTATTTT. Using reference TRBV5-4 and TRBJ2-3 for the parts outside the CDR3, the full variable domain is ETGVTQSPTHLIKTRGQQVTLRCSSQSGHNTVSWYQQALGQGPQFIFQYYREEENGRGNFPPRFSGLQFPNYSSELNVNALELDDSALYLCASSPQQGGTDTQYFGPGTRLTVL.

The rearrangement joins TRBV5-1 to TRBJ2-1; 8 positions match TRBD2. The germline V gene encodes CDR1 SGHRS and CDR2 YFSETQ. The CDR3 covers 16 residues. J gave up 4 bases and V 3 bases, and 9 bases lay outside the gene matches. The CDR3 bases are TGCGCCAGCAGCTCCCTTTCCAGCGGGGGATACAATGAGCAGTTCTTC. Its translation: CASSSLSSGGYNEQFF.

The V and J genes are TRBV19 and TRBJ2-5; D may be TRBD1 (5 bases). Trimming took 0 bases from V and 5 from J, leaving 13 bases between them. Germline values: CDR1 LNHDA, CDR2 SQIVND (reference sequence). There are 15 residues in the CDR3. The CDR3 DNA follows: TGTGCCAGTAGTATAGATCTAGGGGCCGGGGAGACCCAGTACTTC. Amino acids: CASSIDLGAGETQYF.

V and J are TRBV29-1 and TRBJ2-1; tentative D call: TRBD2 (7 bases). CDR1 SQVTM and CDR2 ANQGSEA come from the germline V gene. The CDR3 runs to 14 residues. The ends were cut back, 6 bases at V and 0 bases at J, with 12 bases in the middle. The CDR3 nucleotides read TGCAGCGTAGCGGGACACCTCTCCTACAATGAGCAGTTCTTC. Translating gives CSVAGHLSYNEQFF.

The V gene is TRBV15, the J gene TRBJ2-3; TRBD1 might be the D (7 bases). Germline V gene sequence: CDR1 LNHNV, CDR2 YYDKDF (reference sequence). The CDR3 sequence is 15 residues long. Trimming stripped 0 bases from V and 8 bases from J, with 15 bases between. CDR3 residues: CATSRDRFRGATQYF. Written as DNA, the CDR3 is TGTGCCACCAGCAGAGATCGGTTCAGGGGGGCTACGCAGTATTTT.

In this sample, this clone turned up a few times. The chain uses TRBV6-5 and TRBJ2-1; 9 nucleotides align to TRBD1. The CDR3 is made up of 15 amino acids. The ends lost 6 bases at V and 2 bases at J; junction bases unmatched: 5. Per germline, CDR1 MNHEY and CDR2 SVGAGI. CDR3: CASSDRDRAYNEQFF. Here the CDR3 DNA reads TGTGCCAGCAGCGACCGGGACAGGGCCTACAATGAGCAGTTCTTC.

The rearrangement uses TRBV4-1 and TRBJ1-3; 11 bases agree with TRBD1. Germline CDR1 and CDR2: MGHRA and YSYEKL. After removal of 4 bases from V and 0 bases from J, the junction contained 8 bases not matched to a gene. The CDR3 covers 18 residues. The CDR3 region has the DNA TGCGCCAGCAGCCCTCGGGGGACAGGGGGTTTCTCTGGAAACACCATATATTTT. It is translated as CASSPRGTGGFSGNTIYF.

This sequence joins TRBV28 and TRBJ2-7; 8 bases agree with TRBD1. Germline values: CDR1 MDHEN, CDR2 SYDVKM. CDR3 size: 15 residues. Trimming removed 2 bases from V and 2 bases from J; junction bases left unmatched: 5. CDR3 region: CASSLGRGPTYEQYF. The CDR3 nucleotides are TGTGCCAGCAGTTTAGGCAGGGGGCCCACCTACGAGCAGTACTTC.

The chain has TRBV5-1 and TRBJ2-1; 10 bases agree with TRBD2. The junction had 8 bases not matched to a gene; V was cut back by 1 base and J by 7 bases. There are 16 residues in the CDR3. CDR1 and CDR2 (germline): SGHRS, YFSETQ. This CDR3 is CASSLNQAGGPNEQFF. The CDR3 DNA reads TGCGCCAGCAGCTTGAATCAAGCGGGGGGGCCTAATGAGCAGTTCTTC.